This T cell receptor beta chain was sequenced for a study of T-cell reconstitution after alpha-beta-depleted transplantation in children. Germline-derived CDR1 and CDR2 are SGHNT and YYREEE (reference sequence). This CDR3 is built from 16 residues. J lost 6 bases, V lost 2 bases, and 14 bases had no gene match. Researchers prepared the TCRbeta library using unique molecular identifiers, the study reports. TCRdb itself ran the PCR reads through MiXCR, one entry per CDR3 protein. The table shows about 290,000 distinct CDR3 sequences, with roughly 9.1% occurring only once. About this clonotype itself: Its antigen is as yet unknown.

Study results and limitations: Recipient T cells and thymic progenitors that survived gave rise to the high TCRbeta diversity observed at day 60 in some patients. After one year, T-cell counts and TCRbeta diversity mostly came from new T cells. Where alpha-beta T cells came from about two months after transplant was reportedly several hundred expanded graft clones.

Sequencing was performed on PBMCs, taken before TCRalphabeta/CD19-depleted stem cell transplant. The receptor was isolated from a boy under three years old with acute myeloid leukemia, due to receive a stem cell transplant. The chain links TRBV5-4 to TRBJ2-7; 7 bases line up with TRBD2. Here the CDR3 reads CASSFGPLGGNGEQYF. CDR3 nucleotide sequence: TGTGCCAGCAGCTTTGGCCCGTTGGGGGGGAATGGCGAGCAGTACTTC.